The entry below describes one T cell receptor (beta chain). The CDR3 goes on 3 residues after the read ends, and that part is filled in from the germline J gene. The data were taken from a study of T cells in women clearing cervical HPV infection. The V and J ends lost 5 bases and 2 bases respectively, with 13 bases between them. Germline V gene sequence: CDR1 SEHNR, CDR2 FQNEAQ (reference sequence). This CDR3 is 15 amino acids long. The method was immunoSEQ multiplex PCR; TCRdb's version includes in-frame clones alone and lacks a portion of them. The data include approximately 52,000 clones; the top ten clones carry around 1.5%.

What was sequenced was blood buffy coat. This clonotype was obtained from a woman between 18 and 70 years old with a cervical HPV16 infection that either progressed to CIN3+ or cleared (not recorded which). The J gene is TRBJ1-5, the V gene TRBV7-9; D unresolved. CDR3 loop: CASSKVRCGNQPQHF. CDR3 bases read: TGTGCCAGCAGCAAAGTGAGATGCGGCAATCAGCCC.